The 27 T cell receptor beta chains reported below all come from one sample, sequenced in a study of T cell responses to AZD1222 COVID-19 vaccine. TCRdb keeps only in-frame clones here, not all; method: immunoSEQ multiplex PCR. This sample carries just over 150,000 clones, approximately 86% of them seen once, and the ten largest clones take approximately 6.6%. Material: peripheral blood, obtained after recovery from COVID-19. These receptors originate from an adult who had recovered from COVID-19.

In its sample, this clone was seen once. CDR3 in DNA: TGTGCCAGCAGTTACCGTTATGGGACAGGGGAGGACACCGGGGAGCTGTTTTTT. As protein: CASSYRYGTGEDTGELFF. The J gene is TRBJ2-2, the V gene TRBV6-2 or TRBV6-3, with 10 bases matching TRBD1. Germline lookup yields CDR1 MNHEY and CDR2 SVGEGT. V was pared by 2 bases and J by 3 bases, with 9 bases of the junction left unmatched. The CDR3 has 18 residues.

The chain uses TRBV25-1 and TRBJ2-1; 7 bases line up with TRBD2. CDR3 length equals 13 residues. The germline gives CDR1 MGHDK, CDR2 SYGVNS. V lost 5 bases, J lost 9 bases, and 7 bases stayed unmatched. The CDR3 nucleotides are TGTGCCAGCAGTAACCCGGGGGGTGGTGAGCAGTTCTTC. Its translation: CASSNPGGGEQFF.

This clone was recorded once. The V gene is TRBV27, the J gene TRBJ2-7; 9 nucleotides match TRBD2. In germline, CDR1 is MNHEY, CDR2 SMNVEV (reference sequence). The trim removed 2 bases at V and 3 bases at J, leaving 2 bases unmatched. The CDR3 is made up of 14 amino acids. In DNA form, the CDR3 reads TGTGCCAGCAGTTTAGCTAGCGGGAACTACGAGCAGTACTTC. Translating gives CASSLASGNYEQYF.

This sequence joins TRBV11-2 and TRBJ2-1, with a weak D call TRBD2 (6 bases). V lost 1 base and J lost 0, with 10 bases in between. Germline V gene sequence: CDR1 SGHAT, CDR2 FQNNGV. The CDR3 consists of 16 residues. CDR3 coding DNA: TGTGCCAGCAGCTTAGTCGCGGGAAGCTCCTACAATGAGCAGTTCTTC. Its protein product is CASSLVAGSSYNEQFF.

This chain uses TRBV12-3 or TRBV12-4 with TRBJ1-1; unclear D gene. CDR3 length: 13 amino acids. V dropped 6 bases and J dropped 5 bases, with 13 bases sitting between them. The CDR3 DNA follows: TGTGCCAGCAGCCCCAAGGGCGGGACTGAAGCTTTCTTT. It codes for CASSPKGGTEAFF.

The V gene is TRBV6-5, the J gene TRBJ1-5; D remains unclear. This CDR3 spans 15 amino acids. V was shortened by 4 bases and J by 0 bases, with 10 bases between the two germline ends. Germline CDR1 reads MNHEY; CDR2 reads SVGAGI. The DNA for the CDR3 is TGTGCCAGCAGTTCGGGAACCTATAGCAATCAGCCCCAGCATTTT. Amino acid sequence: CASSSGTYSNQPQHF.

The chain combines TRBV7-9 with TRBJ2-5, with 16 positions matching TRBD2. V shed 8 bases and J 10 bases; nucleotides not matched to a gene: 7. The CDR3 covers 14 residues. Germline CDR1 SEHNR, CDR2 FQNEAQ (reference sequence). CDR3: CASAGTSGRADQYF. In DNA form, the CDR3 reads TGTGCCAGCGCCGGGACTAGCGGGAGGGCTGACCAGTACTTC.

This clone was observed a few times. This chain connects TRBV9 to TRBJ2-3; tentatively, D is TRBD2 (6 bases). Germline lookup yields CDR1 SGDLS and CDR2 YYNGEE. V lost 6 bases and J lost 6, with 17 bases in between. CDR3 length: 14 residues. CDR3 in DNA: TGTGCCAGCAAAGGCGGGGACGCATCGGATACGCAGTATTTT. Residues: CASKGGDASDTQYF.

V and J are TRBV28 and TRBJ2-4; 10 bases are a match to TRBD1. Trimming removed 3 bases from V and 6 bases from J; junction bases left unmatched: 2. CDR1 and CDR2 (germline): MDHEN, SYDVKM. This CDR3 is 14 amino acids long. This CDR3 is CASSFRDRGNIQYF. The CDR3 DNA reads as TGTGCCAGCAGTTTTAGGGACAGGGGAAACATTCAGTACTTC.

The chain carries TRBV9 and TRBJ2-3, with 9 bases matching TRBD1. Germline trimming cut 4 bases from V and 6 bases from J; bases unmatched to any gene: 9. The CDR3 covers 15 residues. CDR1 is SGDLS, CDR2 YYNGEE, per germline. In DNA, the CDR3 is TGTGCCAGCAGCCAGACAGGGGGTTCTAAGGATACGCAGTATTTT. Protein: CASSQTGGSKDTQYF.

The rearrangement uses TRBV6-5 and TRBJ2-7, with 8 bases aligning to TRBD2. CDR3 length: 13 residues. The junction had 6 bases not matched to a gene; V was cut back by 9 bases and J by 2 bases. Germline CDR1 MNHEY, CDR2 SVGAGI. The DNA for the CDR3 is TGTGCCAGTTGGCGGGGGGCCGCCTACGAGCAGTACTTC. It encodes CASWRGAAYEQYF.

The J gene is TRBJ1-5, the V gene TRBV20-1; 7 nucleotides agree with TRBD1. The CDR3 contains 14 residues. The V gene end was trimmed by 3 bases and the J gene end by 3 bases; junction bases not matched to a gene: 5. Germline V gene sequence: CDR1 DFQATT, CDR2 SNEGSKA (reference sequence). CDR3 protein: CSASRGQSNQPQHF. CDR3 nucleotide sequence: TGCAGTGCTAGTAGGGGACAGTCCAATCAGCCCCAGCATTTT.

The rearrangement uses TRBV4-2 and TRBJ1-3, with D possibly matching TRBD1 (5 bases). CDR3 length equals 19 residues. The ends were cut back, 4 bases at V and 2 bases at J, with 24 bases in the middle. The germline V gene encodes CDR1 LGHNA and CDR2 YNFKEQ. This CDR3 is CASSRQMATMRDTGNTIYF. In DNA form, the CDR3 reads TGTGCCAGCAGCCGACAGATGGCCACCATGAGGGATACTGGAAACACCATATATTTT.

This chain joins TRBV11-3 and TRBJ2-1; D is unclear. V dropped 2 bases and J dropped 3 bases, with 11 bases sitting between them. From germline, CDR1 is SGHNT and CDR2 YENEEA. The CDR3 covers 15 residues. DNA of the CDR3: TGTGCCAGCAGCTTATCCGGAGCGAGCTACAATGAGCAGTTCTTC. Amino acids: CASSLSGASYNEQFF.

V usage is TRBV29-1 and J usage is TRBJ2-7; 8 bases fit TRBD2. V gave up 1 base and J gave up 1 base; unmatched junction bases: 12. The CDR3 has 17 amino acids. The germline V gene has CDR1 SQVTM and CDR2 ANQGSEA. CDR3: CSVEGSYSGGSSYEQYF. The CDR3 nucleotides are TGCAGCGTTGAAGGGAGTTACAGCGGGGGCTCTTCCTACGAGCAGTACTTC.

The CDR3 nucleotides read TGTGCCAGCAGTTGGGCGGGAGGGTCAGATACGCAGTATTTT. Translated: CASSWAGGSDTQYF. This sequence joins TRBV27 and TRBJ2-3; 9 nucleotides match TRBD2. The germline V gene has CDR1 MNHEY and CDR2 SMNVEV (reference sequence). V lost 4 bases, J lost 4 bases, and 3 bases stayed unmatched. The CDR3 length is 14 residues.

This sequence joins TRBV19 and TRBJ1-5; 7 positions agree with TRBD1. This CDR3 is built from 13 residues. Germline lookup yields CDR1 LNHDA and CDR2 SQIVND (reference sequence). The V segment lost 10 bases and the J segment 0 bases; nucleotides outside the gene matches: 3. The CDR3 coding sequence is TGTGCCACCAGGGGGTCTAGCAATCAGCCCCAGCATTTT. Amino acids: CATRGSSNQPQHF.

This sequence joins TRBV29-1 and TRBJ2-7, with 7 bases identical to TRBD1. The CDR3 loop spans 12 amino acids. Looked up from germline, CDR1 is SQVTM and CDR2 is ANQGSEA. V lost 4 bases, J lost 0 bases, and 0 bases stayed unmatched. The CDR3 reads CSVAGGSYEQYF. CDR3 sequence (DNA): TGCAGCGTTGCAGGGGGCTCCTACGAGCAGTACTTC.

The DNA for the CDR3 is TGTGCCAGCAGTTACTCGCACCCTGGGGATTCACCCCTCCACTTT. It encodes CASSYSHPGDSPLHF. The chain carries TRBV6-6 and TRBJ1-6; D is uncertain. Germline V gene data show CDR1 as MNHNY and CDR2 as SVGAGI (reference sequence). The CDR3 covers 15 residues. V lost 0 bases and J lost 8, with 11 bases in between.

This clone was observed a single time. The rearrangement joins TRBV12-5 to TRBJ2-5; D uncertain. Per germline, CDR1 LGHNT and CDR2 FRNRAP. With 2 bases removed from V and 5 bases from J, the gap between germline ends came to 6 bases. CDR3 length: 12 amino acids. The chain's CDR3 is CASGLRLETQYF. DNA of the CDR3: TGTGCTAGTGGTTTGAGGCTTGAGACCCAGTACTTC.

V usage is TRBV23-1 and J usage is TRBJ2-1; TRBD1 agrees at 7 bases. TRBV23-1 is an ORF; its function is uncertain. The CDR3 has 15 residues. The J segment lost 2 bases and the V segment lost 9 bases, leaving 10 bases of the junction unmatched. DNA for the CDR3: TGCGCCAGACGTACTACAGGGGCAGCCTACAATGAGCAGTTCTTC. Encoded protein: CARRTTGAAYNEQFF.

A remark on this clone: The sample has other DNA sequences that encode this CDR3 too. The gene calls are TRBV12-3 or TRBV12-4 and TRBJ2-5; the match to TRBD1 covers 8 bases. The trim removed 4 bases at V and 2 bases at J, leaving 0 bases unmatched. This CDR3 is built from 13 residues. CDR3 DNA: TGTGCCAGCAGTTACAGGGGGCAAGAGACCCAGTACTTC. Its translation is CASSYRGQETQYF.

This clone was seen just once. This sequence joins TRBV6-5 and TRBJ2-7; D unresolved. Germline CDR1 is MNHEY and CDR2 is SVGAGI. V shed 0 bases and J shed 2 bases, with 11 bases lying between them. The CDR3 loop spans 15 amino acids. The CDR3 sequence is CASSYSYDPTYEQYF. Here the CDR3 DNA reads TGTGCCAGCAGTTACTCGTATGACCCTACCTACGAGCAGTACTTC.

CDR3 coding DNA: TGTGCCAGCAGTTTTGGGGCCTACAATGAGCAGTTCTTC. It translates to CASSFGAYNEQFF. The genes are TRBV12-3 or TRBV12-4 and TRBJ2-1; D is uncertain. The CDR3 loop spans 13 amino acids. Trimming stripped 3 bases from V and 2 bases from J, with 5 bases between.

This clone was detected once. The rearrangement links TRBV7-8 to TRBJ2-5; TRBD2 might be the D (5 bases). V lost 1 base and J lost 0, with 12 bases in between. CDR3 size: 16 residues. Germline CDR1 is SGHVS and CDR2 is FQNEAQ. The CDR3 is CASSLVLSGYQETQYF. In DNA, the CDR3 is TGTGCCAGCAGCTTAGTTCTCAGCGGTTACCAAGAGACCCAGTACTTC.

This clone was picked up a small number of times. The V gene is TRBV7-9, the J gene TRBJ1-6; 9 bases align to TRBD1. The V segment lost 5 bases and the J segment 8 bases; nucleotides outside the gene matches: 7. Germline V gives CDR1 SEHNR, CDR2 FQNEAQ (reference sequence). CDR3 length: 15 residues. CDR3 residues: CASSPEGQGYSPLHF. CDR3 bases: TGTGCCAGCAGCCCCGAAGGACAGGGGTATTCACCCCTCCACTTT.

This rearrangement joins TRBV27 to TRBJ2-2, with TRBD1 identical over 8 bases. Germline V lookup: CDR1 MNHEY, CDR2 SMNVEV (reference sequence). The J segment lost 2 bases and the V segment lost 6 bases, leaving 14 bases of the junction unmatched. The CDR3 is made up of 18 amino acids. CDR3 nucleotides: TGTGCCAGCAGCACACGAGTCCGGACAGGGAGCAACACCGGGGAGCTGTTTTTT. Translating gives CASSTRVRTGSNTGELFF.